This T cell receptor beta chain was profiled in a study of regulatory T cells in long-lasting Graves disease. Study-wide results and limits: Patients whose Graves' disease persisted exhibited lower TCR diversity than those newly diagnosed.

Noted time point: persistent/refractory GD, antithyroid drugs over 5 years with positive TRAb. After RNA was extracted from PBMCs, the TCR library was made from it. CDR3-region Arm-PCR and iRepertoire HTBI primers produced the TCR beta libraries. TCRdb reprocessed the multiplex PCR reads with MiXCR, giving one entry per CDR3 protein. The data show hundreds of thousands of distinct CDR3 sequences, less than 25% seen once. This clonotype appeared many times. Its cognate antigen is unknown. From germline, CDR1 is MNHNS and CDR2 SASEGT. The CDR3 totals 14 residues. V shed 6 bases and J shed 3 bases, with 15 bases lying between them.

This clonotype was obtained from a female donor with Graves disease. Material: peripheral blood mononuclear cells (PBMCs), obtained when the disease was refractory, from a patient treated with antithyroid drugs. The chain combines TRBV6-1 with TRBJ2-7; D may be TRBD1 or TRBD2 (6 bases each). This CDR3 reads CASSPGAHHYEQYF. CDR3 nucleotides: TGTGCCAGCAGCCCGGGGGCACACCACTACGAGCAGTACTTC.